This T cell receptor beta chain was found in a study of shared clonotypes between healthy human individuals. Using immunoSEQ multiplex PCR, the repertoire was profiled, and TCRdb retains in-frame clones only, with some absent. The sample comprises roughly 2.1 million clones, roughly 91% of which are singletons, and under 2% rests with the top ten. Per germline, CDR1 SEHNR and CDR2 FQNEAQ (reference sequence). This CDR3 has 14 residues. The V and J ends lost 1 base and 5 bases respectively, with 9 bases between them. The naive CD8 subset, CD45RO-negative cells positively selected for CCR7, excluded terminally differentiated effector memory CD45RA+ cells.

The genes are TRBV7-9 and TRBJ2-1; D not resolved. Sequenced: naive CD8+ T cells from PBMCs. The origin of this receptor is a man aged 18 to 29 in good health. Some clones in this sample may be carry-over from other donors' samples. CDR3 nucleotides: TGTGCCAGCAGCTTAGGGGCCCCTGACAATGAGCAGTTCTTC. Encoded protein: CASSLGAPDNEQFF.